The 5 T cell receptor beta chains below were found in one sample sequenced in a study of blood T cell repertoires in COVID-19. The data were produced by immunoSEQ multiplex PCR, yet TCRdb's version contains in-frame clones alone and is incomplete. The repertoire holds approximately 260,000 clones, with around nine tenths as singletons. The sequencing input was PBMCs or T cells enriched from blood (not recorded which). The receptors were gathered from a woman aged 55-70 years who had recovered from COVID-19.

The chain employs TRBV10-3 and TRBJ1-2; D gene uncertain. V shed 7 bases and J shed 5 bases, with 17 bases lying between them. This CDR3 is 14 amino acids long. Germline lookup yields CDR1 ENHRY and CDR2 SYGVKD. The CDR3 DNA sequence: TGTGCCATCACGAGGCCCGGGGAAGATTATGGCTACACCTTC. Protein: CAITRPGEDYGYTF.

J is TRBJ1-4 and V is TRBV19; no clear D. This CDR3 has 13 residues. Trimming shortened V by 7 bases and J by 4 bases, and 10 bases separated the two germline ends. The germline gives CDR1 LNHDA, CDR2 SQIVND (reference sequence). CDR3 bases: TGTGCCAGTACCCCCCGGGATAATGAAAAACTGTTTTTT. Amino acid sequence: CASTPRDNEKLFF.

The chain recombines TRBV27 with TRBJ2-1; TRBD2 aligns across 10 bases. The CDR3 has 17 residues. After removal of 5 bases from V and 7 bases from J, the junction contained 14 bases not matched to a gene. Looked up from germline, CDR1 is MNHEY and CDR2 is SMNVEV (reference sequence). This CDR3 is CASSQDRVAGGQNEQFF. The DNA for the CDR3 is TGTGCCAGCAGTCAGGATCGGGTAGCGGGGGGCCAGAATGAGCAGTTCTTC.

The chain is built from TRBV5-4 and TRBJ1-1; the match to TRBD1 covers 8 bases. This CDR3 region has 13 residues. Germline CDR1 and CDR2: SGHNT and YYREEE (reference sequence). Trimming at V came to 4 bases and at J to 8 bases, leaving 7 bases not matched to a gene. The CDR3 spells CASSGDRGREAFF. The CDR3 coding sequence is TGTGCCAGCAGCGGCGACAGGGGACGCGAAGCTTTCTTT.

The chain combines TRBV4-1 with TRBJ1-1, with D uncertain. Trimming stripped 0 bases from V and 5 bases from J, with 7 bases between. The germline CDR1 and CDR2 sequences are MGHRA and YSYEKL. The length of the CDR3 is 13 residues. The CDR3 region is CASSQEGVTEAFF. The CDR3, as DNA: TGCGCCAGCAGCCAAGAGGGAGTAACTGAAGCTTTCTTT.